This T cell receptor (beta chain) comes out of a study of Graves' ophthalmopathy and Graves' hyperthyroidism. Findings of the study overall: Using 13 signatures, a model distinguished ophthalmopathy from stable hyperthyroidism, reaching around 85% sensitivity and around 81% specificity.

CDR3 regions of TCR beta were amplified from RNA transcripts. Amplification began with first-round RT-PCR using HTBI primers, then second-round multiplex PCR was performed. TCRdb re-called the multiplex PCR reads through MiXCR, storing one row per CDR3 protein. The data contain over a million distinct CDR3 sequences, 36% of them singletons. Of note for this clonotype: Its antigen remains unknown. The CDR3 ends on some other residue instead of the conserved phenylalanine or tryptophan, so this is likely a read error.

In germline, CDR1 is LNHDA, CDR2 SQIVND (reference sequence). V lost 3 bases, J lost 10 bases, and 16 bases lay in between. This CDR3 has 15 residues. The V call is TRBV19, the J call TRBJ1-6; possible D gene TRBD1, 5 bases. The receptor's source is an adult man with Graves' hyperthyroidism. Sequencing input: peripheral blood or thyroid tissue (not recorded which). CDR3 DNA sequence: TGTGCCAGTAGTATCTCAGGAGGGGAGAGGTCACCCCTCCACCTT. Protein sequence: CASSISGGERSPLHL.